Shown below are 24 T cell receptor beta chains from a single sample sequenced in a study of T cell repertoires in cytomegalovirus infection (dated by TCRdb to about 2019). Their specific antigens are unknown. Sequenced using an Illumina HiSeq 1500. TCRdb took the public reads, trimmed them with fastp at Q25, ran MiXCR for clone calling and kept in-frame beta chains. Duplicate CDR3 protein sequences are folded into a single record with the most common DNA and genes. This sample holds around 900,000 distinct CDR3 sequences; 31% were observed only once. In total, the top ten clones hold over 11% of the sample. Per the publication, the treatment or condition label means: in vitro stimulation with specific CMV peptide epitopes to enrich CMV-specific T cells. The sample consisted of cultured CD8+ T cells from PBMCs, taken from culture after CMV antigen stimulation. The receptor source for this set is a human donor in good health (CMV status not recorded). Some clones in this sample may be carry-over from other donors' samples.

The rearrangement joins TRBV7-6 to TRBJ1-6; 12 nucleotides match TRBD1. V trimming: 0 bases; J trimming: 9 bases; junction bases outside the gene matches: 6. The CDR3 runs 17 residues. Germline V gene sequence: CDR1 SGHVS, CDR2 FNYEAQ. CDR3 sequence (DNA): TGTGCCAGCAGCTTAGCCGGGACAGGGGGCTATGGTTCACCCCTCCACTTT. Amino acids: CASSLAGTGGYGSPLHF. Looking up the rest from reference TRBV7-6 and TRBJ1-6 gives the full variable domain: GAGVSQSPRYKVTKRGQDVALRCDPISGHVSLYWYRQALGQGPEFLTYFNYEAQQDKSGLPNDRFSAERPEGSISTLTIQRTEQRDSAMYRCASSLAGTGGYGSPLHFGNGTRLTVT.

This clonotype showed up just a few times. This chain links TRBV28 with TRBJ2-7; D tentatively fits TRBD1 or TRBD2 (6 bases each). Per germline, CDR1 MDHEN and CDR2 SYDVKM. The CDR3 sequence is 15 residues long. V lost 2 bases and J 2 bases, leaving 13 bases between the germline ends. CDR3 bases: TGTGCCAGCAGTTTAGCGGGACAACTCGCCTACGAGCAGTACGTC. This gives the protein CASSLAGQLAYEQYV.

This clonotype was counted between two and nine times. The J gene is TRBJ1-1, the V gene TRBV6-2 or TRBV6-3; TRBD1 matches at 11 bases. Germline V lookup: CDR1 MNHEY, CDR2 SVGEGT. V lost 4 bases, J lost 4 bases, and 8 bases stayed unmatched. The CDR3 spans 16 residues. In DNA form, the CDR3 reads TGTGCCAGCAGTTCCTGGGACAGGGGGGTAGGCACTGAAGCTTTCTTT. It encodes CASSSWDRGVGTEAFF.

The rearrangement links TRBV2 to TRBJ2-1; D may correspond to TRBD1 or TRBD2 (5 bases each). Germline CDR1 SNHLY, CDR2 FYNNEI. The ends were cut back, 3 bases at V and 0 bases at J, with 12 bases in the middle. The CDR3 runs 16 residues. The CDR3: CASSDPVGDSYNEQFF. DNA for the CDR3: TGTGCCAGCAGTGATCCAGTGGGGGACTCCTACAATGAGCAGTTCTTC.

This chain links TRBV6-1 with TRBJ1-6; D remains unclear. This CDR3 is built from 11 residues. V was trimmed by 6 bases and J by 9 bases, leaving 6 bases between them. CDR1 and CDR2 (germline): MNHNS, SASEGT. CDR3 loop: CASRESSPLHF. CDR3 nucleotides: TGTGCCAGCAGAGAGAGTTCACCCCTCCACTTT.

The V call is TRBV28, the J call TRBJ2-5, with 7 bases matching TRBD2. This CDR3 region has 12 residues. V lost 5 bases, J lost 7 bases, and 4 bases stayed unmatched. Germline values: CDR1 MDHEN, CDR2 SYDVKM. DNA of the CDR3: TGTGCCAGCAGTGGGAGGGTGGGGACCCAGTACTTC. The encoded protein is CASSGRVGTQYF.

This sequence joins TRBV2 and TRBJ2-3; 14 nucleotides line up with TRBD2. Per germline, CDR1 SNHLY and CDR2 FYNNEI. Trimming removed 6 bases from V and 0 bases from J; junction bases left unmatched: 17. CDR3 length equals 21 residues. In DNA, the CDR3 is TGTGCCAGCAGGGACCCACAGGGACTAGCGGGGGCCGTCACTAGCACAGATACGCAGTATTTT. Residues: CASRDPQGLAGAVTSTDTQYF. The whole variable domain, remainder taken from reference TRBV2 and TRBJ2-3, is EPEVTQTPSHQVTQMGQEVILRCVPISNHLYFYWYRQILGQKVEFLVSFYNNEISEKSEIFDDQFSVERPDGSNFTLKIRSTKLEDSAMYFCASRDPQGLAGAVTSTDTQYFGPGTRLTVL.

This chain uses TRBV11-2 with TRBJ2-1; 11 positions match TRBD1. Germline CDR1 reads SGHAT; CDR2 reads FQNNGV. J gave up 6 bases and V 4 bases, and 8 bases lay outside the gene matches. The CDR3 covers 16 residues. The CDR3 DNA reads TGTGCCAGCAGCTCACCAGGGGGGACAGGGGGCAATGAGCAGTTCTTC. Protein sequence: CASSSPGGTGGNEQFF. Variable domain in full (rest from reference TRBV11-2 and TRBJ2-1): EAGVAQSPRYKIIEKRQSVAFWCNPISGHATLYWYQQILGQGPKLLIQFQNNGVVDDSQLPKDRFSAERLKGVDSTLKIQPAKLEDSAVYLCASSSPGGTGGNEQFFGPGTRLTVL.

This clonotype was counted once. The chain is built from TRBV10-3 and TRBJ2-2; a weak D match, TRBD2 (5 bases). The CDR3 covers 16 residues. The V and J ends lost 3 bases and 4 bases respectively, with 15 bases between them. CDR1 is ENHRY, CDR2 SYGVKD, per germline. The DNA for the CDR3 is TGTGCCATCAGTGAAGGGAGAGGTGTGACCACCGGGGAGCTGTTTTTT. Translation gives CAISEGRGVTTGELFF.

This clonotype was detected only a few times. This may come from a read error, since a much larger clone is one base off. The rearrangement joins TRBV7-4 to TRBJ1-4; tentative D call: TRBD1 (6 bases). CDR1 SGHVT and CDR2 SQSDAQ come from the germline V gene. The CDR3 spans 14 residues. Trimming took 5 bases from V and 7 from J, leaving 14 bases between them. This CDR3 reads CASSVQGGAEKLFF. Here the CDR3 DNA reads TGTGCCAGCAGCGTACAGGGTGGGGCTGAAAAACTGTTTTTT.

This sequence joins TRBV19 and TRBJ1-5; D remains unclear. V was pared by 3 bases and J by 0 bases, with 12 bases between. There are 16 residues in the CDR3. Germline V gene lookup returns CDR1 LNHDA and CDR2 SQIVND (reference sequence). The chain's CDR3 is CASSISFRNSNQPQHF. CDR3 DNA: TGTGCCAGTAGTATCAGTTTCAGGAATAGCAATCAGCCCCAGCATTTT.

This clonotype was detected ten times or more. The V call is TRBV7-2, the J call TRBJ1-1, with a tentative D call TRBD1 (5 bases). The V and J ends lost 5 bases and 1 base respectively, with 17 bases between them. Germline CDR1 reads SGHTA; CDR2 reads FQGNSA. The CDR3 covers 16 residues. CDR3 DNA sequence: TGTGCCAGCAGCCCGCGTGAAGAGGGGCCGAACACTGAAGCTTTCTTT. It encodes CASSPREEGPNTEAFF.

This clonotype showed up many times. V is TRBV7-2 and J is TRBJ1-5; 9 nucleotides line up with TRBD1. The junction had 7 bases not matched to a gene; V was cut back by 1 base and J by 6 bases. CDR1 is SGHTA, CDR2 FQGNSA, per germline. This CDR3 spans 16 amino acids. As DNA, the CDR3 is TGTGCCAGCAGCTTAGATTGGGACAGGGAAGGTCAGCCCCAGCATTTT. Its protein is CASSLDWDREGQPQHF.

V gene TRBV10-3 combines with J gene TRBJ1-5; D unclear. This CDR3 is built from 13 residues. V was shortened by 6 bases and J by 4 bases, with 10 bases between the two germline ends. The germline V gene encodes CDR1 ENHRY and CDR2 SYGVKD. In nucleotides, the CDR3 is TGTGCCATCAGGAGAAACCCAAATCAGCCCCAGCATTTT. It translates to CAIRRNPNQPQHF.

The CDR3 coding sequence is TGTGCCAGCAGCTTAGGGTATTTCGGACGCGGTGAAAAACTGTTTTTT. Translated: CASSLGYFGRGEKLFF. The chain links TRBV7-6 to TRBJ1-4; D uncertain. In germline, CDR1 is SGHVS, CDR2 FNYEAQ. Trimming stripped 1 base from V and 7 bases from J, with 16 bases between. The CDR3 runs 16 residues.

The chain combines TRBV24-1 with TRBJ2-1; D gene unclear. Trimming removed 3 bases at V and 2 bases at J, with 4 bases between. CDR1 and CDR2 from the germline V gene are KGHDR and SFDVKD. The CDR3 contains 13 residues. The DNA of the CDR3 is TGTGCCACCAGTGATACAGCCTACAATGAGCAGTTCTTC. Translated: CATSDTAYNEQFF.

This clonotype was counted many times. The gene calls are TRBV7-9 and TRBJ2-3; D is undetermined. Trimming left V 5 bases short and J 2 bases short, with 14 bases between. This CDR3 region has 15 residues. Germline V lookup: CDR1 SEHNR, CDR2 FQNEAQ (reference sequence). CDR3 protein: CASSERAFATDTQYF. DNA of the CDR3: TGTGCCAGCAGCGAAAGGGCCTTCGCCACAGATACGCAGTATTTT.

This clonotype was observed many times. The rearrangement joins TRBV19 to TRBJ2-3; D is perhaps TRBD1 or TRBD2 (5 bases each). The CDR3 consists of 15 residues. The germline V gene encodes CDR1 LNHDA and CDR2 SQIVND (reference sequence). The ends were cut back, 3 bases at V and 4 bases at J, with 14 bases in the middle. The CDR3: CASSITGDGADTQYF. Here the CDR3 DNA reads TGTGCCAGTAGTATTACCGGGGACGGAGCAGATACGCAGTATTTT.

This sequence joins TRBV29-1 and TRBJ1-2; D remains ambiguous. V was pared by 2 bases and J by 2 bases, with 12 bases between. Per the germline V gene, CDR1 is SQVTM and CDR2 is ANQGSEA. This CDR3 spans 14 amino acids. CDR3 region: CSVEPQVANYGYTF. CDR3 in DNA: TGCAGCGTTGAACCCCAGGTAGCCAACTATGGCTACACCTTC.

This clonotype was seen ten or more times. V gene TRBV7-2 combines with J gene TRBJ2-5; D unresolved. This CDR3 is built from 14 residues. Trimming removed 2 bases at V and 2 bases at J, with 9 bases between. Germline V gene lookup returns CDR1 SGHTA and CDR2 FQGNSA. CDR3 in amino acids: CASSLLLVQETQYF. As DNA, the CDR3 is TGTGCCAGCAGCTTACTCTTGGTTCAAGAGACCCAGTACTTC.

The chain recombines TRBV19 with TRBJ1-1, with 9 bases lining up with TRBD1. Germline values: CDR1 LNHDA, CDR2 SQIVND (reference sequence). Trimming cost V 7 bases and J 1 base; bases outside gene matches: 10. This CDR3 region has 16 residues. CDR3 sequence (DNA): TGTGCCAGTACCTTAGACAGGGGGAAGGGGAACACTGAAGCTTTCTTT. It yields the protein CASTLDRGKGNTEAFF.

The J gene is TRBJ2-5, the V gene TRBV7-2, with D hard to call. The germline V and J ends were trimmed by 5 bases and 5 bases, with 12 bases remaining between them. Germline V gene lookup returns CDR1 SGHTA and CDR2 FQGNSA. The CDR3 sequence is 13 residues long. The CDR3 reads CASSQVREETQYF. Written as DNA, the CDR3 is TGTGCCAGCAGCCAAGTCAGAGAGGAGACCCAGTACTTC.

This chain uses TRBV2 with TRBJ1-2, with 7 positions matching TRBD1. Looked up from germline, CDR1 is SNHLY and CDR2 is FYNNEI. V lost 8 bases, J lost 4 bases, and 10 bases stayed unmatched. The CDR3 is 14 amino acids. CDR3 in amino acids: CASAGAGGSYGYTF. CDR3 DNA sequence: TGTGCCAGCGCCGGGGCAGGGGGGTCCTATGGCTACACCTTC.

The chain combines TRBV10-3 with TRBJ2-7, with a weak D call TRBD2 (5 bases). The CDR3 totals 14 residues. Germline CDR1 ENHRY, CDR2 SYGVKD. V dropped 3 bases and J dropped 5 bases, with 14 bases sitting between them. The CDR3 DNA follows: TGTGCCATCAGTGATCGGGGAATATTCCACGAGCAGTACTTC. Translation: CAISDRGIFHEQYF.